This T cell receptor beta chain emerged from a study of T cells in Graves' hyperthyroidism and ophthalmopathy. This clonotype was counted at least ten times. Using RNA transcripts as the source, TCR beta CDR3 regions were amplified. Using the HTBI primer set, a first-round RT-PCR was run on the TCR CDR3. One entry per CDR3 protein results from TCRdb running MiXCR on the multiplex PCR reads. The sample includes under 650,000 distinct CDR3 sequences, around 15% seen only once; the top ten take about 3.8%. Fresh peripheral blood, approximately 9.6 ml, yielded the PBMCs. Germline loops: CDR1 MNHEY, CDR2 SMNVEV (reference sequence). The CDR3 is 18 amino acids. The ends were cut back, 5 bases at V and 0 bases at J, with 22 bases in the middle.

Input material: blood. The rearrangement links TRBV27 to TRBJ1-1, with a weak D call TRBD1 (5 bases). This clonotype originated in a woman in her thirties with Graves' hyperthyroidism. The CDR3 spells CASSQQAPHFSMNTEAFF. The CDR3 bases are TGTGCCAGCAGTCAACAGGCCCCTCACTTCTCGATGAACACTGAAGCTTTCTTT.